The 20 T cell receptor beta chains given below trace back to one sample, sequenced in a study of blood T cell repertoires in COVID-19. Produced via immunoSEQ multiplex PCR; TCRdb's table is partial and in-frame only. The sample shows 310,000 or so clones, roughly 84% of them seen only once. The sample was peripheral blood. The origin of the receptors is a man in his forties or fifties with active or convalescent COVID-19.

This rearrangement joins TRBV7-8 to TRBJ1-6; TRBD1 agrees at 9 bases. In germline, CDR1 is SGHVS, CDR2 FQNEAQ. V trimming: 4 bases; J trimming: 10 bases; junction bases outside the gene matches: 5. This CDR3 spans 14 amino acids. CDR3 loop: CASSSGTGISPLHF. CDR3 in DNA: TGTGCCAGCAGCTCCGGGACAGGGATATCACCCCTCCACTTT.

V and J are TRBV11-2 and TRBJ2-7; 7 bases are shared with TRBD2. With 5 bases clipped from V and 1 base from J, the junction kept 17 bases outside the gene matches. CDR1 SGHAT and CDR2 FQNNGV come from the germline V gene. This CDR3 contains 18 residues. CDR3 amino acids: CASSETFSSSGASYEQYF. The DNA of the CDR3 is TGTGCCAGCAGCGAAACTTTTAGTTCTAGCGGCGCTTCCTACGAGCAGTACTTC.

V and J are TRBV4-3 and TRBJ2-1, with D unresolved. Germline V gene lookup returns CDR1 LGHNA and CDR2 YSLEER. Trimming took 0 bases from V and 4 from J, leaving 10 bases between them. This CDR3 spans 15 amino acids. The CDR3: CASSQDFSNYNEQFF. CDR3 coding DNA: TGCGCCAGCAGCCAAGATTTCTCTAATTACAATGAGCAGTTCTTC.

The chain employs TRBV5-5 and TRBJ2-7; 8 bases map to TRBD2. Per the germline V gene, CDR1 is SGHKS and CDR2 is YYEKEE (reference sequence). The CDR3 contains 15 residues. J was trimmed by 4 bases and V by 0 bases; bases with no gene match: 6. CDR3 coding DNA: TGTGCCAGCAGCTTGGGTCTGCGGGGGGCGTACGAGCAGTACTTC. Its translation is CASSLGLRGAYEQYF.

The chain joins TRBV27 to TRBJ1-2; 7 positions match TRBD1. The CDR3 runs 13 residues. Germline CDR1 is MNHEY and CDR2 is SMNVEV (reference sequence). Trimming at V came to 6 bases and at J to 4 bases, leaving 5 bases not matched to a gene. CDR3 nucleotide sequence: TGTGCCAGCAGCTCGACAGGGATCTATGGCTACACCTTC. Translating gives CASSSTGIYGYTF.

The rearrangement joins TRBV10-3 to TRBJ1-2; 7 bases map to TRBD1. V was pared by 0 bases and J by 4 bases, with 14 bases of the junction left unmatched. The germline gives CDR1 ENHRY, CDR2 SYGVKD. The CDR3 spans 18 residues. This CDR3 reads CAISESKATGASGYGYTF. CDR3 nucleotides: TGTGCCATCAGTGAGTCCAAGGCAACAGGGGCGTCGGGCTATGGCTACACCTTC.

Only one count was recorded for this clone. The chain joins TRBV2 to TRBJ1-3; D unresolved. This CDR3 is 15 amino acids long. Trimming shortened V by 7 bases and J by 0 bases, and 13 bases separated the two germline ends. The germline CDR1 and CDR2 sequences are SNHLY and FYNNEI. The CDR3 DNA reads as TGTGCCAGCATGGGAGGGATACTCTCTGGAAACACCATATATTTT. This encodes CASMGGILSGNTIYF.

The chain's CDR3 is CASSQDFGLRDEKLFF. The CDR3 nucleotides are TGCGCCAGCAGCCAAGACTTCGGGCTCAGGGATGAAAAACTGTTTTTT. The V call is TRBV4-3, the J call TRBJ1-4, with D perhaps matching TRBD1 (5 bases). In germline, CDR1 is LGHNA, CDR2 YSLEER. V lost 0 bases, J lost 6 bases, and 14 bases lay in between. The CDR3 length is 16 residues.

This clone was found a few times. The chain joins TRBV5-1 to TRBJ1-1; TRBD1 matches 8 bases. With V trimmed by 4 bases and J by 2 bases, 7 bases remained unmatched. The CDR3 is 15 residues long. The germline CDR1 and CDR2 sequences are SGHRS and YFSETQ. The DNA of the CDR3 is TGCGCCAGCAGCGCCCGGACAGGGCCTAACACTGAAGCTTTCTTT. It encodes CASSARTGPNTEAFF.

The V gene is TRBV5-1, the J gene TRBJ1-4; a weak D match, TRBD1 (5 bases). The length of the CDR3 is 17 residues. Trimming took 0 bases from V and 3 from J, leaving 15 bases between them. Germline V CDR1 and CDR2: SGHRS, YFSETQ. The CDR3 region is CASSLVGGRRANEKLFF. The CDR3, as DNA: TGCGCCAGCAGCTTGGTCGGGGGTAGGAGAGCTAATGAAAAACTGTTTTTT.

The chain combines TRBV5-1 with TRBJ1-1; 9 bases agree with TRBD1. The V gene's germline CDR1 is SGHRS and CDR2 YFSETQ. The CDR3 has 18 residues. V was pared by 4 bases and J by 1 base, with 14 bases of the junction left unmatched. Here the CDR3 reads CASSIRPSGQGTNTEAFF. The CDR3 coding sequence is TGCGCCAGCAGCATACGACCAAGCGGACAGGGGACGAACACTGAAGCTTTCTTT.

This clone was seen once. The chain has TRBV9 and TRBJ1-2; D is possibly TRBD1 (6 bases). Germline lookup yields CDR1 SGDLS and CDR2 YYNGEE. The CDR3 length is 15 residues. Trimming removed 0 bases from V and 3 bases from J, with 12 bases in between. For the CDR3, the DNA is TGTGCCAGCAGCGTAGCGGCAGGGGAGCACTATGGCTACACCTTC. Its translation: CASSVAAGEHYGYTF.

The chain recombines TRBV5-1 with TRBJ1-5; D is unresolved. CDR1 SGHRS and CDR2 YFSETQ come from the germline V gene. Trimming shortened V by 0 bases and J by 5 bases, and 12 bases separated the two germline ends. CDR3 length: 15 amino acids. The CDR3 loop is CASSLGAGPHQPQHF. CDR3 DNA sequence: TGCGCCAGCAGCTTGGGTGCAGGTCCTCATCAGCCCCAGCATTTT.

The chain is built from TRBV3-1 (or the pseudogene TRBV3-2) and TRBJ2-3, with D perhaps TRBD2 (5 bases). The CDR3 is 15 residues long. V gave up 2 bases and J gave up 2 bases, with 11 bases separating them. Germline lookup yields CDR1 LGHDT and CDR2 YNNKEL (reference sequence). The CDR3: CASSQLDWNTDTQYF. CDR3 nucleotides: TGTGCCAGCAGCCAACTGGACTGGAACACAGATACGCAGTATTTT.

The chain employs TRBV28 and TRBJ2-7; 12 bases align to TRBD1. Germline CDR1 reads MDHEN; CDR2 reads SYDVKM. Trimming cost V 3 bases and J 3 bases; bases outside gene matches: 6. The CDR3 runs to 16 residues. CDR3 bases: TGTGCCAGCAGTTTTCGGGACAGGGGGCGTGTCTACGAGCAGTACTTC. Encoded protein: CASSFRDRGRVYEQYF.

In this sample, this clone turned up a few times. The chain joins TRBV15 to TRBJ2-5; TRBD1 is a possible D gene (6 bases). The V gene's germline CDR1 is LNHNV and CDR2 YYDKDF (reference sequence). This CDR3 has 15 amino acids. Between the trimmed V and J ends, which lost 0 bases and 1 base, there was a span of 9 bases. The CDR3, as DNA: TGTGCCACCAGCAGAGACCTGGGGGCCCAAGAGACCCAGTACTTC. Translated: CATSRDLGAQETQYF.

This clone was observed once. The chain has TRBV11-3 and TRBJ2-1; 7 bases map to TRBD2. Germline-derived CDR1 and CDR2 are SGHNT and YENEEA. With 1 base clipped from V and 3 bases from J, the junction kept 18 bases outside the gene matches. The CDR3 is made up of 20 amino acids. The chain's CDR3 is CASSLGDHGGAGDHYNEQFF. The CDR3 nucleotides read TGTGCCAGCAGCTTAGGGGACCACGGCGGGGCGGGAGATCACTACAATGAGCAGTTCTTC.

This clone was seen just once. This chain connects TRBV27 to TRBJ2-1; possible D gene TRBD1, 7 bases. CDR3 length equals 14 residues. Per germline, CDR1 MNHEY and CDR2 SMNVEV (reference sequence). V lost 3 bases and J 6 bases, leaving 12 bases between the germline ends. The CDR3 DNA reads as TGTGCCAGCAGTTTGGAGGGGGCCTTCAATGAGCAGTTCTTC. This encodes CASSLEGAFNEQFF.

The genes are TRBV24-1 and TRBJ1-2; the D is unclear. V gave up 4 bases and J gave up 6 bases, with 8 bases separating them. Looked up from germline, CDR1 is KGHDR and CDR2 is SFDVKD. The CDR3 totals 12 residues. The CDR3 loop reads CATSEDGNGYTF. In DNA form, the CDR3 reads TGTGCCACCAGTGAGGACGGGAATGGCTACACCTTC.

This chain links TRBV7-9 with TRBJ2-5, with no clear D. This CDR3 contains 12 residues. The ends were cut back, 5 bases at V and 0 bases at J, with 4 bases in the middle. Germline V lookup: CDR1 SEHNR, CDR2 FQNEAQ (reference sequence). For the CDR3, the DNA is TGTGCCAGCAGCCCCAACCAAGAGACCCAGTACTTC. The encoded protein is CASSPNQETQYF. The full variable domain, with the rest looked up from reference TRBV7-9 and TRBJ2-5, is DTGVSQNPRHKITKRGQNVTFRCDPISEHNRLYWYRQTLGQGPEFLTYFQNEAQLEKSRLLSDRFSAERPKGSFSTLEIQRTEQGDSAMYLCASSPNQETQYFGPGTRLLVL.